The 22 T cell receptor beta chains listed next were all sequenced from one sample in a study of T cells expressing NK-cell markers. TCRdb re-called the 5' RACE reads and catalogs CDR3 proteins one per entry, DNA excluded. The listing records about 540,000 distinct CDR3 sequences. The sequenced material came from blood T cells: a sorted CD56 or NKG2C T cell subset, CD4+ or CD8+ T cells, or bulk PBMC T cells (not recorded which). All receptors come from a man aged 18 to 35 in good health.

The V call is TRBV5-1, the J call TRBJ2-3; lacking DNA, the TRBD1 call made by TCRdb goes unchecked. The CDR3 covers 15 residues. The germline gives CDR1 SGHRS, CDR2 YFSETQ. CDR3 protein: CASSSRGAVTDTQYF.

This chain links TRBV10-3 with TRBJ2-7; TCRdb's D call, TRBD2, is unchecked because there is no DNA. In germline, CDR1 is ENHRY, CDR2 SYGVKD. This CDR3 has 14 residues. The CDR3 reads CAISAASGSYEQYF.

V gene TRBV27 combines with J gene TRBJ1-1; the TCRdb D gene call, TRBD1, has no DNA to confirm it. Germline lookup yields CDR1 MNHEY and CDR2 SMNVEV (reference sequence). CDR3 length equals 13 residues. This CDR3 is CASRRTLNTEAFF.

V is TRBV7-6 and J is TRBJ2-6; TCRdb indicates TRBD2, and absent DNA this call remains unverified. CDR3 length: 18 residues. Germline CDR1 and CDR2: SGHVS and FNYEAQ. This CDR3 is CASSYPGIAGSGANVLTF.

This chain links TRBV5-1 with TRBJ2-1; the D call from TCRdb, TRBD2, cannot be confirmed without DNA. The CDR3 spans 14 residues. CDR1 and CDR2 from the germline V gene are SGHRS and YFSETQ. The CDR3 spells CASGSTKGLNEQFF.

V and J are TRBV7-2 and TRBJ2-5; the TCRdb call, TRBD2, lacks DNA for checking. Germline loops: CDR1 SGHTA, CDR2 FQGNSA. This CDR3 region has 17 residues. CDR3 sequence reads: CASSTDGSGRGWETQYF.

The rearrangement joins TRBV24-1 to TRBJ2-1; there is no DNA to check the TCRdb D call of TRBD2. The CDR3 runs 14 residues. CDR1 and CDR2 from the germline V gene are KGHDR and SFDVKD. This CDR3 is CATSGTSMYNEQFF.

The chain couples TRBV7-2 to TRBJ1-1. In germline, CDR1 is SGHTA, CDR2 FQGNSA. This CDR3 spans 15 amino acids. The CDR3 sequence: CASSLGFLRNTEAFF.

The V call is TRBV12-3 or TRBV12-4, the J call TRBJ2-3; checking the TCRdb D call of TRBD1 is not possible without DNA. The CDR3 extends over 15 amino acids. The CDR3 protein is CASGGARPVTDTQYF.

The V call is TRBV11-2, the J call TRBJ2-5; as DNA is missing, the TRBD1 call by TCRdb cannot be tested. CDR1 and CDR2 from the germline V gene are SGHAT and FQNNGV. The CDR3 totals 15 residues. CDR3 region: CASSLRQGFWETQYF.

This rearrangement joins TRBV28 to TRBJ2-1. This CDR3 comprises 13 residues. Germline loops: CDR1 MDHEN, CDR2 SYDVKM. CDR3: CASSPRALNEQFF. Full variable domain (missing parts from reference TRBV28 and TRBJ2-1): DVKVTQSSRYLVKRTGEKVFLECVQDMDHENMFWYRQDPGLGLRLIYFSYDVKMKEKGDIPEGYSVSREKKERFSLILESASTNQTSMYLCASSPRALNEQFFGPGTRLTVL.

V gene TRBV5-1 combines with J gene TRBJ2-1. The CDR3 length is 15 residues. Germline CDR1 reads SGHRS; CDR2 reads YFSETQ. CDR3 in amino acids: CASSLYKISYNEQFF.

The genes are TRBV7-2 and TRBJ2-1. CDR1 is SGHTA, CDR2 FQGNSA, per germline. The CDR3 extends over 17 amino acids. The CDR3 loop is CASSQAQRYSSYNEQFF. The variable domain in full, completed from reference TRBV7-2 and TRBJ2-1, reads GAGVSQSPSNKVTEKGKDVELRCDPISGHTALYWYRQSLGQGLEFLIYFQGNSAPDKSGLPSDRFSAERTGGSVSTLTIQRTQQEDSAVYLCASSQAQRYSSYNEQFFGPGTRLTVL.

The V call is TRBV6-1, the J call TRBJ2-5; TCRdb selects TRBD2, and the lack of DNA leaves this call unchecked. Germline-derived CDR1 and CDR2 are MNHNS and SASEGT. The CDR3 is made up of 15 amino acids. CDR3: CASSERTSGPGAQYF.

This chain joins TRBV5-1 and TRBJ1-1; TCRdb lists TRBD1, though no DNA is available to test this call. Per germline, CDR1 SGHRS and CDR2 YFSETQ. This CDR3 has 12 amino acids. CDR3 in amino acids: CASRTGNTEAFF.

The genes are TRBV12-3 or TRBV12-4 and TRBJ2-1. This CDR3 contains 12 residues. Here the CDR3 reads CASSSVANEQFF.

V gene TRBV20-1 combines with J gene TRBJ1-2. The CDR3 is made up of 13 amino acids. Germline CDR1 is DFQATT and CDR2 is SNEGSKA (reference sequence). The CDR3 sequence: CSADMGLSYGYTF.

J is TRBJ2-3 and V is TRBV12-3 or TRBV12-4; TCRdb's assignment of TRBD2 cannot be checked, as there is no DNA. This CDR3 comprises 15 residues. The CDR3 is CASSLSGLSTDTQYF.

This rearrangement joins TRBV6-1 to TRBJ1-2; TCRdb's assignment of TRBD1 cannot be checked, as there is no DNA. The CDR3 extends over 13 amino acids. CDR1 and CDR2 (germline): MNHNS, SASEGT. The CDR3 loop is CASAPAEDYGYTF.

CDR3 loop: CASRLTGLAGGQFF. The genes are TRBV12-3 or TRBV12-4 and TRBJ2-1; TCRdb's D gene call, TRBD2, goes unchecked for lack of DNA. This CDR3 is 14 amino acids long.

J is TRBJ1-5 and V is TRBV20-1; the D call from TCRdb, TRBD1, cannot be confirmed without DNA. This CDR3 is built from 12 residues. Germline V gene sequence: CDR1 DFQATT, CDR2 SNEGSKA (reference sequence). The CDR3 loop is CSAWTGQQPQHF.

The V and J genes are TRBV29-1 and TRBJ2-5; TCRdb returns TRBD1, unconfirmable since there is no DNA. The CDR3 length is 15 residues. Germline lookup yields CDR1 SQVTM and CDR2 ANQGSEA. CDR3: CSVGLVPGAQETQYF. The full variable domain, rest sourced from reference TRBV29-1 and TRBJ2-5, is SAVISQKPSRDICQRGTSLTIQCQVDSQVTMMFWYRQQPGQSLTLIATANQGSEATYESGFVIDKFPISRPNLTFSTLTVSNMSPEDSSIYLCSVGLVPGAQETQYFGPGTRLLVL.